These 6 T cell receptor beta chains share one sample of origin, sequenced in a study of T cell responses to AZD1222 COVID-19 vaccine. Here immunoSEQ multiplex PCR was the method, and the copy in TCRdb shows in-frame clones only, minus some. The sample records some 130,000 clones, approximately 83% being singletons. The sequences come from peripheral blood, collected on day 0 of AZD1222 vaccination. The receptors shown here come from an adult in good health.

V gene TRBV7-3 combines with J gene TRBJ2-5, with D hard to call. The CDR3 spans 13 residues. Trimming took off 4 bases at V and 4 bases at J, with 10 bases between the two ends. Germline V gene lookup returns CDR1 SGHTA and CDR2 FQGTGA. In nucleotides, the CDR3 is TGTGCCAGCAGCTGGAGCGTATCAGAGACCCAGTACTTC. It yields the protein CASSWSVSETQYF.

The V and J genes are TRBV4-1 and TRBJ1-2; TRBD1 aligns across 7 bases. V was clipped by 0 bases and J by 1 base; unmatched bases: 5. The V gene's germline CDR1 is MGHRA and CDR2 YSYEKL. This CDR3 contains 16 residues. DNA of the CDR3: TGCGCCAGCAGCCAAGATCCGACAGGGAGTAACTATGGCTACACCTTC. It specifies CASSQDPTGSNYGYTF.

This clone was detected once. The V gene is TRBV5-1, the J gene TRBJ1-2; 9 bases map to TRBD1. The CDR3 extends over 15 amino acids. J lost 8 bases, V lost 4 bases, and 12 bases had no gene match. Germline values: CDR1 SGHRS, CDR2 YFSETQ. The CDR3 sequence is CASSKPGQGHQGYTF. In DNA, the CDR3 is TGCGCCAGCAGCAAACCGGGACAGGGACATCAAGGCTACACCTTC.

The CDR3, as DNA: TGTGCCAGCAGCCCGGAAGAACAGGAAATAATTACCTACAATGAGCAGTTCTTC. Encoded protein: CASSPEEQEIITYNEQFF. V and J are TRBV7-2 and TRBJ2-1, with TRBD1 as a possible D gene (5 bases). The CDR3 length is 18 residues. Trimming removed 5 bases from V and 2 bases from J, with 22 bases in between. Germline values: CDR1 SGHTA, CDR2 FQGNSA.

This clone was seen a few times. This chain links TRBV11-1 with TRBJ2-7; D might be TRBD1 or TRBD2, each matching 5 bases. Per germline, CDR1 SGHAT and CDR2 FQDESV (reference sequence). CDR3 size: 14 residues. V was shortened by 5 bases and J by 1 base, with 12 bases between the two germline ends. The CDR3 region has the DNA TGTGCCAGCAGCCCCGGGACGTCTTCCTACGAGCAGTACTTC. Translating gives CASSPGTSSYEQYF.

The CDR3 is CASSEARLAVTGELFF. The CDR3 nucleotides read TGTGCCAGCAGTGAAGCTCGATTAGCAGTTACCGGGGAGCTGTTTTTT. The chain couples TRBV2 to TRBJ2-2; D remains ambiguous. The CDR3 spans 16 residues. Germline-derived CDR1 and CDR2 are SNHLY and FYNNEI. V was pared by 0 bases and J by 5 bases, with 13 bases between.